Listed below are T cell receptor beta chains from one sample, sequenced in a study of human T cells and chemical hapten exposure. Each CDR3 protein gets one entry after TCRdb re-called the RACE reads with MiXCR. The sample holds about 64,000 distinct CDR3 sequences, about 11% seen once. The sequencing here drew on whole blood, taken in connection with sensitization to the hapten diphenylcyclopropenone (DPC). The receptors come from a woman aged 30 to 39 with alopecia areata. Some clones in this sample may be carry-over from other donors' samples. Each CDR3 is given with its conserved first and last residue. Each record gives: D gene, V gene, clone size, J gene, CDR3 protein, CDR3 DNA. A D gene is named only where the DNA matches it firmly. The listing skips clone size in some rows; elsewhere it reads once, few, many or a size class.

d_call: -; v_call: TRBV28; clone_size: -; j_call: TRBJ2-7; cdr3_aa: CASKASDPYYEQYF; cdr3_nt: TGTGCCAGCAAGGCTAGCGATCCGTACTACGAGCAGTACTTC
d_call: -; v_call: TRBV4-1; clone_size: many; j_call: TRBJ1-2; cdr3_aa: CASSQGGGYTF; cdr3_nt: TGCGCCAGCAGCCAAGGAGGGGGCTACACCTTC
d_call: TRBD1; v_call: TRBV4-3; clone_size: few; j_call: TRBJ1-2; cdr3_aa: CASSQGVGWQGGDGYTF; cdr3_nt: TGCGCCAGCAGCCAGGGCGTAGGGTGGCAGGGGGGAGATGGCTACACCTTC
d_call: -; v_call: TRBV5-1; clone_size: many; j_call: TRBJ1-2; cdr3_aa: CASSLFFTANYGYTF; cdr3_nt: TGCGCCAGCAGCTTGTTTTTTACAGCCAACTATGGCTACACCTTC
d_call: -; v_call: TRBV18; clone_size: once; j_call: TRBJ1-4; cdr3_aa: CASSPQSGRLFF; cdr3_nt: TGTGCCAGCTCGCCACAGAGTGGAAGACTGTTTTTT
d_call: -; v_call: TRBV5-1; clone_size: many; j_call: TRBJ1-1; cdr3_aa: CASSLETNTEAFF; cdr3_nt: TGCGCCAGCAGCTTAGAAACCAACACTGAAGCTTTCTTT
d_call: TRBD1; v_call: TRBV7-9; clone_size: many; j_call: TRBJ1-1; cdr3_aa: CASSSGQGNTEAFF; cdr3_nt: TGTGCCAGCAGCTCTGGACAGGGGAACACTGAAGCTTTCTTT
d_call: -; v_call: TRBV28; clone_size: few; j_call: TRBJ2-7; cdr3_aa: CASSHLTVGSYEQYF; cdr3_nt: TGTGCCAGCAGCCACCTTACTGTGGGATCCTACGAGCAGTACTTC
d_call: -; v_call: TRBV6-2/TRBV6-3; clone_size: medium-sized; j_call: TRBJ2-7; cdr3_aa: CASSYAVYEQYF; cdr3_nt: TGTGCCAGCAGTTACGCAGTCTACGAGCAGTACTTC
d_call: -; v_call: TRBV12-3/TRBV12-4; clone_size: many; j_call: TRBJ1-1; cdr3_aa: CASSLHGIAEAFF; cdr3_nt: TGTGCCAGCAGTTTACACGGCATAGCTGAAGCTTTCTTT
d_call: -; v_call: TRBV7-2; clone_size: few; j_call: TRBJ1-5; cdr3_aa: CASSLYGDQPQHF; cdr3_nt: TGTGCCAGCAGCTTGTACGGGGATCAGCCCCAGCATTTT
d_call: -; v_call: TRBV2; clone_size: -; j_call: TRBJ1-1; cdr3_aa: CASNSRGGTEAFF; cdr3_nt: TGTGCCAGCAATTCGAGGGGCGGCACTGAAGCTTTCTTT
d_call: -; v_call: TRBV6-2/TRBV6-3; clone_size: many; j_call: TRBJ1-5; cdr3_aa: CASSYSRMGNQPQHF; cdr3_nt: TGTGCCAGCAGTTACTCGCGTATGGGCAATCAGCCCCAGCATTTT
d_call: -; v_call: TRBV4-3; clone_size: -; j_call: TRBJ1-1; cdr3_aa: CASSRNYGEAFF; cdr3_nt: TGCGCCAGCAGCCGGAATTACGGTGAAGCTTTCTTT
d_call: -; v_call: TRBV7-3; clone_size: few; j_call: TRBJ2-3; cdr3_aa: CASSLNSLSTDTQYF; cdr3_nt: TGTGCCAGCAGCTTAAACAGCCTAAGCACAGATACGCAGTATTTT
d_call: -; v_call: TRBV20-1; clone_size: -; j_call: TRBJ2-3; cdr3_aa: CSASMPGATDTQYF; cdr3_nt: TGCAGTGCTAGTATGCCGGGGGCCACAGATACGCAGTATTTT
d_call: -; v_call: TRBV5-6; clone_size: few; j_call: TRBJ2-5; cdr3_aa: CASSFQDIQETQYF; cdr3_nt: TGTGCCAGCAGCTTCCAGGACATTCAAGAGACCCAGTACTTC
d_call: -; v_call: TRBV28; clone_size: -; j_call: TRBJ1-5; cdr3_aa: CASSLRAQPQHF; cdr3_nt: TGTGCCAGCAGTTTAAGGGCCCAGCCCCAGCATTTT
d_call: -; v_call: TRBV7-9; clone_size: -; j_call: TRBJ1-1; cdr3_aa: CASSPRTEPNTEAFF; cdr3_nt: TGTGCCAGCAGCCCACGGACAGAGCCGAACACTGAAGCTTTCTTT
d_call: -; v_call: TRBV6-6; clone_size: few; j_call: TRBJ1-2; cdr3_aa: CASSYGADYGYTF; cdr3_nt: TGTGCCAGCAGTTACGGGGCAGACTATGGCTACACCTTC
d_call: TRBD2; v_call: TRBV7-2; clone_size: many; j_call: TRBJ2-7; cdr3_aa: CASSLGSAGAPYEQYF; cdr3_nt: TGTGCCAGCAGCTTAGGATCAGCGGGAGCGCCCTACGAGCAGTACTTC
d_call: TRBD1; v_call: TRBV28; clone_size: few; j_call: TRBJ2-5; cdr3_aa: CATRTGQETQYF; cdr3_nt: TGTGCCACCCGGACAGGACAAGAGACCCAGTACTTC
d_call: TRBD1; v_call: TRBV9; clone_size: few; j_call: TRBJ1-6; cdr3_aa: CASSVGGTGNSPLHF; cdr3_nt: TGTGCCAGCAGCGTAGGAGGGACAGGCAATTCACCCCTCCACTTT
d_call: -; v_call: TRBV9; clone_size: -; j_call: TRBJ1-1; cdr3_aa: CASTEGPLGGEAFF; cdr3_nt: TGTGCCAGCACCGAGGGCCCCTTAGGAGGTGAAGCTTTCTTT